This T cell receptor beta chain was captured in a study of control samples from healthy donors and cancer patients. The V gene end was trimmed by 1 base and the J gene end by 4 bases; junction bases not matched to a gene: 8. The CDR3 length is 17 residues. Germline assignment: CDR1 SEHNR and CDR2 FQNEAQ (reference sequence). Repertoires were generated with immunoSEQ multiplex PCR, while TCRdb's copy carries only in-frame clones and drops some. The sample holds over 100,000 clones, about 87% seen once. The clonotype comes from a man between 35 and 55 years old in good health. Material for sequencing was blood. The V and J genes are TRBV7-9 and TRBJ2-7; 12 bases align to TRBD1. The CDR3 loop reads CASSLGPGQGASYEQYF. CDR3 DNA sequence: TGTGCCAGCAGCTTAGGCCCGGGACAGGGGGCTTCTTACGAGCAGTACTTC.